Listed below are T cell receptor beta chains from one sample, sequenced in a study of blood T cell repertoires in COVID-19. The method was immunoSEQ multiplex PCR; TCRdb's version includes in-frame clones alone and lacks a portion of them. The sample holds roughly 260,000 clones, about 80% seen once. The sample taken for sequencing was PBMCs or T cells enriched from blood (not recorded which). The receptors shown here come from a woman in her thirties or forties who had been exposed to COVID-19. Both conserved end residues are part of each CDR3. The order of the fields is V gene, J gene, D gene, clone size, CDR3 DNA, CDR3 protein. The D gene is left open where the match is weak. Only some rows state a clone size, as once, few, many or a class for expanded clones.

v_gene: TRBV3-1/TRBV3-2; j_gene: TRBJ2-3; d_gene: .; abundance: .; CDR3nt: TGTGCCAGCAGCCAAAAGGGCCTAGCGACTTATTATACGCAGTATTTT; CDR3aa: CASSQKGLATYYTQYF
v_gene: TRBV5-1; j_gene: TRBJ2-3; d_gene: .; abundance: .; CDR3nt: TGCGCCAGCAGCTTGGCCTCTAGCACAGATACGCAGTATTTT; CDR3aa: CASSLASSTDTQYF
v_gene: TRBV4-3; j_gene: TRBJ2-3; d_gene: TRBD2; abundance: few; CDR3nt: TGCGCCAGCAGCCCAACAGCGGGGGGTTCCGATACGCAGTATTTT; CDR3aa: CASSPTAGGSDTQYF
v_gene: TRBV7-9; j_gene: TRBJ2-3; d_gene: TRBD2; abundance: .; CDR3nt: TGTGCCAGCAGCTCTACTAGCGCCGGATATTACACAGATACGCAGTATTTT; CDR3aa: CASSSTSAGYYTDTQYF
v_gene: TRBV6-5; j_gene: TRBJ2-3; d_gene: .; abundance: .; CDR3nt: TGTGCCAGCAGGACAGTTAACACAGATACGCAGTATTTT; CDR3aa: CASRTVNTDTQYF
v_gene: TRBV5-1; j_gene: TRBJ2-1; d_gene: TRBD1; abundance: few; CDR3nt: TGCGCCAGCAGCCCCGGACAGGGGTCTATCAGGGATGAGCAGTTCTTC; CDR3aa: CASSPGQGSIRDEQFF
v_gene: TRBV15; j_gene: TRBJ1-2; d_gene: TRBD1; abundance: .; CDR3nt: TGTGCCACCAGCAGTACAGGGGCCTATGGCTACACCTTC; CDR3aa: CATSSTGAYGYTF
v_gene: TRBV6-1; j_gene: TRBJ1-2; d_gene: .; abundance: .; CDR3nt: TGTGCCAGCAGTGATTCTCCCTCCGGGCAGGGACTCTATGGCTACACCTTC; CDR3aa: CASSDSPSGQGLYGYTF
v_gene: TRBV9; j_gene: TRBJ2-1; d_gene: TRBD2; abundance: .; CDR3nt: TGTGCCAGCAGCGTAGAGGGGACTAAGGGCAATGAGCAGTTCTTC; CDR3aa: CASSVEGTKGNEQFF
v_gene: TRBV7-2; j_gene: TRBJ2-1; d_gene: TRBD1; abundance: .; CDR3nt: TGTGCCAGCAGCTCCCGCCGGGGGCAGGGGGCACGAGAGCAGTTCTTC; CDR3aa: CASSSRRGQGAREQFF
v_gene: TRBV7-8; j_gene: TRBJ1-5; d_gene: .; abundance: .; CDR3nt: TGTGCCAGCAGCTTTTTCCGGGACAACAATCAGCCCCAGCATTTT; CDR3aa: CASSFFRDNNQPQHF
v_gene: TRBV29-1; j_gene: TRBJ2-5; d_gene: .; abundance: .; CDR3nt: TGCAGCGCCCACCGGGGGTGGTACCAAGAGACCCAGTACTTC; CDR3aa: CSAHRGWYQETQYF
v_gene: TRBV6-1; j_gene: TRBJ2-5; d_gene: .; abundance: .; CDR3nt: TGTGCCAGCAGTGAATTCGCGGGTCGGGAGACCCAGTACTTC; CDR3aa: CASSEFAGRETQYF
v_gene: TRBV9; j_gene: TRBJ1-1; d_gene: .; abundance: .; CDR3nt: TGTGCCAGCAGCGGCCCGGGGGGTGAAGCTTTCTTT; CDR3aa: CASSGPGGEAFF
v_gene: TRBV30; j_gene: TRBJ1-1; d_gene: TRBD1; abundance: .; CDR3nt: TGTGCCTGGAGGGGACAGGGGTTCATAGAAGCTTTCTTT; CDR3aa: CAWRGQGFIEAFF
v_gene: TRBV6-1; j_gene: TRBJ2-7; d_gene: .; abundance: .; CDR3nt: TGTGCCAGCAGTGTTGCGGGAGAGCAGTACTTC; CDR3aa: CASSVAGEQYF
v_gene: TRBV11-3; j_gene: TRBJ2-5; d_gene: .; abundance: once; CDR3nt: TGTGCCAGCAGCTTAGGGGGGTCGGGACTCCAACAAGAGACCCAGTACTTC; CDR3aa: CASSLGGSGLQQETQYF
v_gene: TRBV6-2/TRBV6-3; j_gene: TRBJ1-2; d_gene: .; abundance: .; CDR3nt: TGTGCCAGCAGTTACGGACAGTTCTTCCCCCATGGCTACACCTTC; CDR3aa: CASSYGQFFPHGYTF
v_gene: TRBV19; j_gene: TRBJ1-2; d_gene: TRBD1; abundance: once; CDR3nt: TGTGCCAGTAGCCCCGTCGGGACAGGGGGCTATGGCTACACCTTC; CDR3aa: CASSPVGTGGYGYTF
v_gene: TRBV12-3/TRBV12-4; j_gene: TRBJ1-5; d_gene: .; abundance: .; CDR3nt: TGTGCCAGCAGTCTTATGGGCCAGCCCCAGCATTTT; CDR3aa: CASSLMGQPQHF
v_gene: TRBV7-9; j_gene: TRBJ2-7; d_gene: TRBD1; abundance: .; CDR3nt: TGTGCCAGCAGCCGGACAGGCAGTTCCTACGAGCAGTACTTC; CDR3aa: CASSRTGSSYEQYF
v_gene: TRBV2; j_gene: TRBJ1-5; d_gene: .; abundance: once; CDR3nt: TGTGCCAGCACCGGGACAACCCAGCCCCAGCATTTT; CDR3aa: CASTGTTQPQHF
v_gene: TRBV14; j_gene: TRBJ1-2; d_gene: .; abundance: .; CDR3nt: TGTGCCAGCACCCTAAGAAGGTCCCAGAGGGATTATTATGGCTACACCTTC; CDR3aa: CASTLRRSQRDYYGYTF
v_gene: TRBV2; j_gene: TRBJ1-1; d_gene: TRBD1; abundance: once; CDR3nt: TGTGCCAGCAGTGGCCCGGGACAGCTGACTGAAGCTTTCTTT; CDR3aa: CASSGPGQLTEAFF
v_gene: TRBV14; j_gene: TRBJ1-1; d_gene: .; abundance: .; CDR3nt: TGTGCCAGCAGCGAGGGGGAATGGGCTGAAGCTTTCTTT; CDR3aa: CASSEGEWAEAFF
v_gene: TRBV28; j_gene: TRBJ1-5; d_gene: .; abundance: .; CDR3nt: TGTGCCAGCAGTTTCGGTAGCAATCAGCCCCAGCATTTT; CDR3aa: CASSFGSNQPQHF
v_gene: TRBV3-1/TRBV3-2; j_gene: TRBJ1-2; d_gene: TRBD1; abundance: .; CDR3nt: TGTGCCAGCAGCCCGGGGACAGGGGGGCTCAATGGCTACACCTTC; CDR3aa: CASSPGTGGLNGYTF
v_gene: TRBV7-9; j_gene: TRBJ2-7; d_gene: TRBD1; abundance: .; CDR3nt: TGTGCCACAGGGGGCTACGAGCAGTACTTC; CDR3aa: CATGGYEQYF
v_gene: TRBV4-3; j_gene: TRBJ1-2; d_gene: .; abundance: many; CDR3nt: TGCGCCAGCAGCCTTTCCGGGACAAATGGCTACACCTTC; CDR3aa: CASSLSGTNGYTF
v_gene: TRBV6-5; j_gene: TRBJ1-6; d_gene: TRBD1; abundance: .; CDR3nt: TGTGCCAGCAGCTTATCCGGGACAGGGGATTCACCCCTCCACTTT; CDR3aa: CASSLSGTGDSPLHF
v_gene: TRBV30; j_gene: TRBJ2-1; d_gene: TRBD1; abundance: once; CDR3nt: TGTGCCTGGAGCCCGACAGGGGGCAATGAGCAGTTCTTC; CDR3aa: CAWSPTGGNEQFF
v_gene: TRBV5-6; j_gene: TRBJ1-2; d_gene: .; abundance: .; CDR3nt: TGTGCCAGCAGCTTGTCACGGGGGTATGGCTACACCTTC; CDR3aa: CASSLSRGYGYTF
v_gene: TRBV5-5; j_gene: TRBJ1-1; d_gene: .; abundance: .; CDR3nt: TGTGCCAGCAGCTCCCTTACAGGGAACACTGAAGCTTTCTTT; CDR3aa: CASSSLTGNTEAFF
v_gene: TRBV7-3; j_gene: TRBJ1-2; d_gene: TRBD1; abundance: .; CDR3nt: TGTGCCAGCAGCTTGTACAGGGGTACTAACTATGGCTACACCTTC; CDR3aa: CASSLYRGTNYGYTF
v_gene: TRBV4-1; j_gene: TRBJ2-7; d_gene: .; abundance: many; CDR3nt: TGCGCCAGCAGCCAAGCGGAGAGCTCCTACGAGCAGTACTTC; CDR3aa: CASSQAESSYEQYF
v_gene: TRBV7-9; j_gene: TRBJ2-7; d_gene: TRBD2; abundance: .; CDR3nt: TGTGCCAGCCGCGGGGGTCGGTACGAGCAGTACTTC; CDR3aa: CASRGGRYEQYF
v_gene: TRBV5-4; j_gene: TRBJ2-5; d_gene: TRBD1; abundance: .; CDR3nt: TGTGCCAGCAGCCCTCTCGTTTGGGACAGACAAGAGACCCAGTACTTC; CDR3aa: CASSPLVWDRQETQYF
v_gene: TRBV6-5; j_gene: TRBJ1-1; d_gene: .; abundance: .; CDR3nt: TGTGCCAGCGGCTTACAATTGACTGAAGCTTTCTTT; CDR3aa: CASGLQLTEAFF
v_gene: TRBV6-5; j_gene: TRBJ1-2; d_gene: .; abundance: .; CDR3nt: TGTGCCAGCACCCTATCCCAGGGGTTTTATGGCTACACCTTC; CDR3aa: CASTLSQGFYGYTF
v_gene: TRBV5-1; j_gene: TRBJ2-1; d_gene: TRBD1; abundance: .; CDR3nt: TGCGCCAGCAGCGCAGGGGGAAAGTACAATGAGCAGTTCTTC; CDR3aa: CASSAGGKYNEQFF